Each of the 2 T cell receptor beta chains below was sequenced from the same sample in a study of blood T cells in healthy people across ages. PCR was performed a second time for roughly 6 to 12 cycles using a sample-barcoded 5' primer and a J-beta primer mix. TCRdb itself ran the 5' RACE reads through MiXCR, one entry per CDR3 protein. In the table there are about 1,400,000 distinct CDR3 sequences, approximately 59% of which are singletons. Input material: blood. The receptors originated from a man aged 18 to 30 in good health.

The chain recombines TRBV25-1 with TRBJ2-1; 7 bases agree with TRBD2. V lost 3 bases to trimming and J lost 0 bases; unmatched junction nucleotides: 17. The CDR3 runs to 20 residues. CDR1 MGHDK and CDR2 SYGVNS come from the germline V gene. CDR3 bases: TGTGCCAGCAGTGATTCACCCCCTCTCGGGAGGAAGACCTCCTACAATGAGCAGTTCTTC. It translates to CASSDSPPLGRKTSYNEQFF.

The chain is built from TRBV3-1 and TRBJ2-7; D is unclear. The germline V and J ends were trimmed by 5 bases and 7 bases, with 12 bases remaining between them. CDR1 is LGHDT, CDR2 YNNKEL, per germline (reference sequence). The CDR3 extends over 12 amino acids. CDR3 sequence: CASSSLMGEQYF. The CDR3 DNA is TGTGCCAGCAGCTCGCTCATGGGGGAGCAGTACTTC.